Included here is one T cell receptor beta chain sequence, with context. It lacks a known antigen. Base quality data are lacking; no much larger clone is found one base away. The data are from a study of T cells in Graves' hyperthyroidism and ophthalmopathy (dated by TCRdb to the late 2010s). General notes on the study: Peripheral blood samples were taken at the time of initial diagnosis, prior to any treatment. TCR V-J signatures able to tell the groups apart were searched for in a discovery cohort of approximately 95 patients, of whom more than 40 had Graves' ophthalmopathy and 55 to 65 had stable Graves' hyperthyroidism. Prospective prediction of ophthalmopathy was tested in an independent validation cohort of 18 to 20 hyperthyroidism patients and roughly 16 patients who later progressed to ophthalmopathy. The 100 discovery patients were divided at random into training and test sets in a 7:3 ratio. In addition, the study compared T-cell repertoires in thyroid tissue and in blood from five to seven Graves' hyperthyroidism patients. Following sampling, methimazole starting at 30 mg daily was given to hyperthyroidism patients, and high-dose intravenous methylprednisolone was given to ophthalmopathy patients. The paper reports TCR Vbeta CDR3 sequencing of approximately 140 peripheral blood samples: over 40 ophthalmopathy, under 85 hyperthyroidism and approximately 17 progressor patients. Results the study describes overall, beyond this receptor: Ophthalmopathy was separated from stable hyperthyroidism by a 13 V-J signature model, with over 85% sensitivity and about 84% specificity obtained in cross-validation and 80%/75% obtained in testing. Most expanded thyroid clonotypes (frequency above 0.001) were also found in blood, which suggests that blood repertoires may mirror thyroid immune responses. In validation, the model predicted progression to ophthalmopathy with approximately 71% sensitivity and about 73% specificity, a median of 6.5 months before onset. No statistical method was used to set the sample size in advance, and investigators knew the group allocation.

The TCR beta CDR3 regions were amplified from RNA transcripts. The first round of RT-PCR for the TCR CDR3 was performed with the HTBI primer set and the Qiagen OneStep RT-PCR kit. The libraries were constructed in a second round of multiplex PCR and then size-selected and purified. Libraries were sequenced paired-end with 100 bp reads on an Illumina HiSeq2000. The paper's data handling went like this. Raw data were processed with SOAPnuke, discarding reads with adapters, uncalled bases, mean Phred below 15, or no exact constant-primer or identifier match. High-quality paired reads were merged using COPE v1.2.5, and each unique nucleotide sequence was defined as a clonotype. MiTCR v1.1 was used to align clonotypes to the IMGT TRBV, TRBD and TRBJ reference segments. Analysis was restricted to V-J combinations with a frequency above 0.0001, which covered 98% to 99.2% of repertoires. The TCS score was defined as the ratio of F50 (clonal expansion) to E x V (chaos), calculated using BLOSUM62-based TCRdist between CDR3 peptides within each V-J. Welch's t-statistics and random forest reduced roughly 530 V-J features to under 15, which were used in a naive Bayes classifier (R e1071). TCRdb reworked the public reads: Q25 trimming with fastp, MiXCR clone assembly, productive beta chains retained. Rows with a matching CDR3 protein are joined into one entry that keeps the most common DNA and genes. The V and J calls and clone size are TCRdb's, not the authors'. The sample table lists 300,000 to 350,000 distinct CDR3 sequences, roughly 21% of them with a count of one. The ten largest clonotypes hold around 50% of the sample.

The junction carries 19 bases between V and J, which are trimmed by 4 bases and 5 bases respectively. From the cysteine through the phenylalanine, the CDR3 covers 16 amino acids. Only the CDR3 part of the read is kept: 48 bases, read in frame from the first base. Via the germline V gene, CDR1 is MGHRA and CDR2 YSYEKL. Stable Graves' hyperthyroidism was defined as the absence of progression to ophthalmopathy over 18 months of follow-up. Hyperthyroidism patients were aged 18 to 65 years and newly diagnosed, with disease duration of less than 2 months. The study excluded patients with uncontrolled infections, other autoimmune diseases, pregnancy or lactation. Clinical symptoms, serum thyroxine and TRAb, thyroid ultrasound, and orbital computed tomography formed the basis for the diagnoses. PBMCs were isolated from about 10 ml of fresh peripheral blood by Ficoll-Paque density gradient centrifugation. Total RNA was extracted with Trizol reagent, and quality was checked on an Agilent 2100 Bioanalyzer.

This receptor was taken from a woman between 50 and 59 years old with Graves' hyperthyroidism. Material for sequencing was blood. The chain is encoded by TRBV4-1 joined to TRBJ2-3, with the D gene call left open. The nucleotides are TGCGCCAGCAGCCGCCTTGACGGCCTCCTGGAAGATACGCAGTATTTT. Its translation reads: CASSRLDGLLEDTQYF.